This TCR beta chain was captured in a study of T-cell memory formation after mild COVID-19. Findings of the study overall: Confirmation of SARS-CoV-2 specificity was lacking for second-wave clones peaking day 37.

TCRdb itself ran the 5' RACE reads through MiXCR, one entry per CDR3 protein. The repertoire includes approximately 300,000 distinct CDR3 sequences, roughly 15% of them detected once, and over 20% sits in the top ten. The germline V gene encodes CDR1 SGHRS and CDR2 YFSETQ. This CDR3 spans 14 amino acids. The V end was cut by 4 bases, the J end by 4 bases, with 14 bases between. As to this clonotype: Its antigen is not known.

The clonotype comes from a young man who had mild COVID-19 (a few samples of this study predate the infection). Cell type and time point are not known. The sample taken for sequencing was PBMCs or a T cell subset sorted from them (not recorded which). The J gene is TRBJ1-1, the V gene TRBV5-1, with D possibly being TRBD1 (6 bases). The CDR3 DNA is TGCGCCAGCAGCGTATACAGGGAGGGCACTGAAGCTTTCTTT. Translating it yields CASSVYREGTEAFF.